The clone carrying this T cell receptor (beta chain) has more than one count but fewer than ten. This sample is part of a study of blood T cell repertoires in COVID-19. Under the authors' procedure: Reference gene primer amplification gave nucleated cell count estimates. TCRdb's table, derived via immunoSEQ multiplex PCR, lists solely in-frame clones and lacks some. V, J and clone size are taken as reported in that table, and D and trimming were inferred from the DNA itself. The repertoire has some 290,000 clones, 81% of them found once; the top ten carry over 2.5%. Deletions cut 10 bases from V and 7 bases from J, with 14 bases between. Germline values: CDR1 SEHNR, CDR2 FQNEAQ (reference sequence). This CDR3 is built from 12 residues.

This chain uses TRBV7-9 with TRBJ1-5; D is perhaps TRBD1 (6 bases). This receptor was obtained from a woman in her fifties or sixties with active or convalescent COVID-19. Input material: peripheral blood. Here the CDR3 DNA reads TGTGCCACCCACAGGGAAGGACAGCCCCAGCATTTT. Residues: CATHREGQPQHF.